Following are 26 T cell receptor beta chains from one sample sequenced in a study of blood T cell repertoires in COVID-19. The assay was immunoSEQ multiplex PCR, and TCRdb's table has in-frame clones only and misses some. Of 150,000 to 200,000 clones in the sample, about 80% are singletons; the top ten hold approximately 2.4%. Sequenced input: peripheral blood. These TCRs come from a human donor with acute or convalescent COVID-19. The donor label of this sample is uncertain.

The chain uses TRBV7-6 and TRBJ2-1; perhaps TRBD2 as D (7 bases). The V and J ends lost 1 base and 4 bases respectively, with 11 bases between them. The CDR3 extends over 15 amino acids. Germline V lookup: CDR1 SGHVS, CDR2 FNYEAQ. In nucleotides, the CDR3 is TGTGCCAGCAGCTTAGTAGGGGGGGGATACAATGAGCAGTTCTTC. It codes for CASSLVGGGYNEQFF.

V gene TRBV6-6 combines with J gene TRBJ2-2, with D maybe TRBD1 (6 bases). The CDR3 runs 16 residues. Germline CDR1 and CDR2: MNHNY and SVGAGI (reference sequence). Trimming took 6 bases from V and 2 from J, leaving 16 bases between them. This chain's CDR3 is CASRLGQLLNTGELFF. The CDR3 DNA reads TGTGCCAGCAGACTTGGACAGCTCCTTAACACCGGGGAGCTGTTTTTT.

The chain recombines TRBV7-9 with TRBJ2-2; possible D gene TRBD1, 5 bases. V was shortened by 0 bases and J by 0 bases, with 5 bases between the two germline ends. CDR1 SEHNR and CDR2 FQNEAQ come from the germline V gene (reference sequence). The CDR3 totals 15 residues. The CDR3 coding sequence is TGTGCCAGCAGCTTAGCGGGGCCGAACACCGGGGAGCTGTTTTTT. Its protein is CASSLAGPNTGELFF.

The chain couples TRBV28 to TRBJ2-7, with TRBD2 matching over 16 bases. There are 20 residues in the CDR3. J lost 5 bases, V lost 4 bases, and 17 bases had no gene match. CDR1 MDHEN and CDR2 SYDVKM come from the germline V gene. DNA for the CDR3: TGTGCCAGCAGTTCACCATCCGGGACTAGCGGGAGGGACAAGAGACACGAGCAGTACTTC. Translating it yields CASSSPSGTSGRDKRHEQYF.

This chain connects TRBV12-3 or TRBV12-4 to TRBJ1-1; possible D gene TRBD1, 6 bases. CDR3 length equals 12 residues. V lost 7 bases and J lost 4, with 10 bases in between. For the CDR3, the DNA is TGTGCCAGCAAACCGGACAGCACTGAAGCTTTCTTT. This codes for CASKPDSTEAFF.

The chain has TRBV5-1 and TRBJ2-7; 7 nucleotides match TRBD1. Germline CDR1 and CDR2: SGHRS and YFSETQ. This CDR3 region has 14 residues. Trimming at V came to 4 bases and at J to 3 bases, leaving 7 bases not matched to a gene. The CDR3 spells CASSQGQVGYEQYF. DNA of the CDR3: TGCGCCAGCAGCCAAGGACAGGTTGGCTACGAGCAGTACTTC.

The V call is TRBV7-9, the J call TRBJ2-1; 7 bases fit TRBD2. Germline V gives CDR1 SEHNR, CDR2 FQNEAQ (reference sequence). Losses at the gene ends were 4 bases for V and 7 bases for J; bases not matched to a gene: 13. The CDR3 length is 16 residues. The CDR3 sequence: CASSSLPSAGRNEQFF. The CDR3 DNA follows: TGTGCCAGCAGCTCCCTTCCGAGCGCCGGGAGGAATGAGCAGTTCTTC.

This CDR3 reads CASSLPGAVAQGWAFF. The CDR3 DNA sequence: TGTGCCAGCAGCCTTCCCGGGGCGGTCGCCCAGGGGTGGGCTTTCTTT. The chain recombines TRBV28 with TRBJ1-1, with a possible D match to TRBD1 (6 bases). Germline values: CDR1 MDHEN, CDR2 SYDVKM. Trimming took 6 bases from V and 11 from J, leaving 28 bases between them. The CDR3 is 16 residues long. The whole variable domain, remainder taken from reference TRBV28 and TRBJ1-1, is DVKVTQSSRYLVKRTGEKVFLECVQDMDHENMFWYRQDPGLGLRLIYFSYDVKMKEKGDIPEGYSVSREKKERFSLILESASTNQTSMYLCASSLPGAVAQGWAFFGQGTRLTVV.

This clone was found once. This chain joins TRBV29-1 and TRBJ1-2; unclear D gene. The V gene's germline CDR1 is SQVTM and CDR2 ANQGSEA. With 7 bases removed from V and 1 base from J, the gap between germline ends came to 10 bases. The CDR3 is 12 residues long. The CDR3 here is CSGVRVNYGYTF. In DNA form, the CDR3 reads TGCAGCGGAGTGAGGGTTAACTATGGCTACACCTTC.

This chain joins TRBV2 and TRBJ2-7, with TRBD2 identical over 10 bases. From germline, CDR1 is SNHLY and CDR2 FYNNEI. The CDR3 has 22 amino acids. Trimming at V came to 2 bases and at J to 5 bases, leaving 27 bases not matched to a gene. The CDR3 coding sequence is TGTGCCAGCAGTGAACCTAGGTGGGCAAAGGCAGCGGGAGGGCCTAGAGGAGACGAGCAGTACTTC. Amino acids: CASSEPRWAKAAGGPRGDEQYF. The variable domain in full, with the rest retrieved from reference TRBV2 and TRBJ2-7, is EPEVTQTPSHQVTQMGQEVILRCVPISNHLYFYWYRQILGQKVEFLVSFYNNEISEKSEIFDDQFSVERPDGSNFTLKIRSTKLEDSAMYFCASSEPRWAKAAGGPRGDEQYFGPGTRLTVT.

The chain links TRBV11-2 to TRBJ1-2; D gene unclear. V was cut by 1 base and J by 6 bases, with 15 bases left in between. Germline CDR1 and CDR2: SGHAT and FQNNGV. CDR3 size: 15 residues. The CDR3 coding sequence is TGTGCCAGCAGCTTAGTCTCGGGGAATGAGGATGGCTACACCTTC. Translated, it gives CASSLVSGNEDGYTF. Variable domain in full (rest from reference TRBV11-2 and TRBJ1-2): EAGVAQSPRYKIIEKRQSVAFWCNPISGHATLYWYQQILGQGPKLLIQFQNNGVVDDSQLPKDRFSAERLKGVDSTLKIQPAKLEDSAVYLCASSLVSGNEDGYTFGSGTRLTVV.

The chain is built from TRBV19 and TRBJ1-4; D is ambiguous. The V gene lost 3 bases and the J gene lost 6 bases, with 11 bases spanning the gap. From germline, CDR1 is LNHDA and CDR2 SQIVND (reference sequence). The CDR3 is made up of 14 amino acids. The CDR3 DNA sequence: TGTGCCAGTAGTATCGTGGGGAGTGATGAAAAACTGTTTTTT. The encoded protein is CASSIVGSDEKLFF.

The J gene is TRBJ2-3, the V gene TRBV5-4; 7 bases align to TRBD2. From germline, CDR1 is SGHNT and CDR2 YYREEE (reference sequence). The CDR3 runs 13 residues. V lost 4 bases and J lost 6; bases outside the gene matches: 5. The CDR3 nucleotides read TGTGCCAGCAGCCCGGCCGGGGGGGATACGCAGTATTTT. Translation gives CASSPAGGDTQYF.

The chain couples TRBV27 to TRBJ2-5; 9 nucleotides agree with TRBD2. CDR1 and CDR2 (germline): MNHEY, SMNVEV (reference sequence). V dropped 2 bases and J dropped 5; count of bases not matched to a gene: 12. There are 17 residues in the CDR3. The CDR3 DNA reads as TGTGCCAGCAGTTTAACCCAGGGTAGCGGGAGTATTGAGACCCAGTACTTC. This encodes CASSLTQGSGSIETQYF.

The chain employs TRBV14 and TRBJ2-5, with 9 bases lining up with TRBD2. CDR3 length: 17 residues. Germline CDR1 is SGHDN and CDR2 is FVKESK. Trimming cost V 4 bases and J 4 bases; bases outside gene matches: 13. The CDR3 sequence is CASSPETSGSKGETQYF. CDR3 DNA: TGTGCCAGCAGCCCCGAGACTAGCGGCAGTAAGGGAGAGACCCAGTACTTC.

The genes are TRBV3-1 (or the pseudogene TRBV3-2) and TRBJ2-3, with 7 bases lining up with TRBD2. V lost 1 base and J lost 3; bases outside the gene matches: 7. This CDR3 has 16 amino acids. Germline values: CDR1 LGHDT, CDR2 YNNKEL (reference sequence). CDR3 in amino acids: CASSQGGGKRTDTQYF. CDR3 bases: TGTGCCAGCAGCCAAGGGGGAGGGAAGAGAACAGATACGCAGTATTTT.

This clone has just a few counts. V is TRBV9 and J is TRBJ1-1; 9 positions agree with TRBD1. The CDR3 consists of 17 residues. Germline CDR1 SGDLS, CDR2 YYNGEE. V shed 0 bases and J 4 bases; nucleotides not matched to a gene: 10. Here the CDR3 DNA reads TGTGCCAGCAGCGTAGTCTCACAGGGGGCAAGGGGCACTGAAGCTTTCTTT. This gives the protein CASSVVSQGARGTEAFF.

CDR3 protein: CASSSTGQGMSEQYF. CDR3 nucleotides: TGTGCCAGCAGCTCGACGGGACAGGGGATGAGCGAGCAGTACTTC. The chain has TRBV6-5 and TRBJ2-7, with 10 bases lining up with TRBD1. J gave up 6 bases and V 6 bases, and 11 bases lay outside the gene matches. The CDR3 runs 15 residues. The germline CDR1 and CDR2 sequences are MNHEY and SVGAGI.

The V call is TRBV9, the J call TRBJ2-3; TRBD2 matches 8 bases. V trimming: 2 bases; J trimming: 7 bases; junction bases outside the gene matches: 9. This CDR3 region has 15 residues. Germline loops: CDR1 SGDLS, CDR2 YYNGEE. CDR3 DNA sequence: TGTGCCAGCAGCGTTATAGCGGGGTATGAGCATACGCAGTATTTT. Translation gives CASSVIAGYEHTQYF. Supplemented by reference TRBV9 and TRBJ2-3, the full variable domain reads DSGVTQTPKHLITATGQRVTLRCSPRSGDLSVYWYQQSLDQGLQFLIQYYNGEERAKGNILERFSAQQFPDLHSELNLSSLELGDSALYFCASSVIAGYEHTQYFGPGTRLTVL.

In its sample, this clone was seen once. This rearrangement joins TRBV19 to TRBJ1-3, with 8 bases that match TRBD1. V lost 6 bases to trimming and J lost 2 bases; unmatched junction nucleotides: 6. Germline-derived CDR1 and CDR2 are LNHDA and SQIVND (reference sequence). The CDR3 has 15 residues. CDR3 bases: TGTGCCAGTAGCCGGGACAGGCAAACTGGAAACACCATATATTTT. Translated, it gives CASSRDRQTGNTIYF. Complete variable domain (other parts from reference TRBV19 and TRBJ1-3): DGGITQSPKYLFRKEGQNVTLSCEQNLNHDAMYWYRQDPGQGLRLIYYSQIVNDFQKGDIAEGYSVSREKKESFPLTVTSAQKNPTAFYLCASSRDRQTGNTIYFGEGSWLTVV.

CDR3: CASRPGSTDTQYF. Here the CDR3 DNA reads TGTGCCAGTAGGCCCGGGTCCACAGATACGCAGTATTTT. V usage is TRBV19 and J usage is TRBJ2-3; D remains unclear. V dropped 6 bases and J dropped 2 bases, with 9 bases sitting between them. CDR1 is LNHDA and CDR2 is SQIVND in the germline V gene (reference sequence). The CDR3 contains 13 residues.

This clone was seen only once. This chain connects TRBV5-1 to TRBJ2-3, with 8 positions matching TRBD2. In germline, CDR1 is SGHRS, CDR2 YFSETQ. CDR3 length: 15 amino acids. Trimming at V came to 6 bases and at J to 2 bases, leaving 8 bases not matched to a gene. The chain's CDR3 is CASTHRGGTTDTQYF. CDR3 in DNA: TGCGCCAGCACCCACCGGGGGGGGACCACAGATACGCAGTATTTT.

The table lists this clone with a count of one. The chain employs TRBV25-1 and TRBJ2-1; TRBD2 is a possible D gene (5 bases). Germline CDR1 reads MGHDK; CDR2 reads SYGVNS. The CDR3 extends over 14 amino acids. Trimming shortened V by 4 bases and J by 4 bases, and 11 bases separated the two germline ends. Written as DNA, the CDR3 is TGTGCCAGCAGTGTGGCGGGTTATTACAATGAGCAGTTCTTC. Its protein is CASSVAGYYNEQFF.

The rearrangement joins TRBV2 to TRBJ2-1, with D unclear. Germline CDR1 and CDR2: SNHLY and FYNNEI. The CDR3 sequence is 12 residues long. V was shortened by 3 bases and J by 6 bases, with 6 bases between the two germline ends. The CDR3 spells CASSDSLNEQFF. The CDR3 DNA is TGTGCCAGCAGTGACTCTCTCAATGAGCAGTTCTTC.

The V call is TRBV4-2, the J call TRBJ1-6; no clear D gene. CDR3 length: 16 residues. The germline gives CDR1 LGHNA, CDR2 YNFKEQ. The germline V and J ends were trimmed by 0 bases and 6 bases, with 12 bases remaining between them. The CDR3 loop is CASSQEVRGSNSPLHF. CDR3 nucleotide sequence: TGTGCCAGCAGCCAAGAGGTCCGGGGTAGTAATTCACCCCTCCACTTT.

The chain links TRBV18 to TRBJ1-1, with D tentatively TRBD1 (5 bases). The CDR3 runs to 14 residues. V dropped 0 bases and J dropped 4 bases, with 9 bases sitting between them. Germline-derived CDR1 and CDR2 are KGHSH and LQKENI. CDR3 DNA sequence: TGTGCCAGCTCACCACCGGGGCATAGCACTGAAGCTTTCTTT. This translates into CASSPPGHSTEAFF.